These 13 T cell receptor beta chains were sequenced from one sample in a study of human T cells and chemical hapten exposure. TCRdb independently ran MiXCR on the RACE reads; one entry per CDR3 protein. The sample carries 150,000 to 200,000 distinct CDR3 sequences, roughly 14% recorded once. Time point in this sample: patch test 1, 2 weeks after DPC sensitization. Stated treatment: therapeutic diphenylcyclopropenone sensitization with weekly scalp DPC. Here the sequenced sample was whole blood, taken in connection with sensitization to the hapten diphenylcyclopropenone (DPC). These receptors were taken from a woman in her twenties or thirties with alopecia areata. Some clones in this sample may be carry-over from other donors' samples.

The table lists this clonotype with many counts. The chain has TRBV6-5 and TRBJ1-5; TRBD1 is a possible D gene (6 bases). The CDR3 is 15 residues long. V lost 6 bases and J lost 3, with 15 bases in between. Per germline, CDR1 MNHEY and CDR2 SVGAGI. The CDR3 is CASSLQGGPNQPQHF. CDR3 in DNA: TGTGCCAGCAGCCTACAGGGAGGCCCCAATCAGCCCCAGCATTTT.

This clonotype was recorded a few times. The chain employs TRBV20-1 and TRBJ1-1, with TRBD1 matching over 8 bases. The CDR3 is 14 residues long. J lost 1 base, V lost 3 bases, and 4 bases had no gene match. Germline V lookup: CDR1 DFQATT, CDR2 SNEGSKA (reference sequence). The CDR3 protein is CSARGQVGNTEAFF. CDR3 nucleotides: TGCAGTGCTAGGGGACAGGTGGGGAACACTGAAGCTTTCTTT.

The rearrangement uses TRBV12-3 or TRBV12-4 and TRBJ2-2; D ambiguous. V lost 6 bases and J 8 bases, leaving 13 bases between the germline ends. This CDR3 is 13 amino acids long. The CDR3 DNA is TGTGCCAGCAGCCAACAAGCACCGGGGGAGCTGTTTTTT. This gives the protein CASSQQAPGELFF.

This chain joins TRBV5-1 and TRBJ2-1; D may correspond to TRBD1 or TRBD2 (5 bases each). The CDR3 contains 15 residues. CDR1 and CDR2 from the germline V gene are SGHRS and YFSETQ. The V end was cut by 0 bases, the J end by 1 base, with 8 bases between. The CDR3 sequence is CASSLVGGSYNEQFF. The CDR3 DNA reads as TGCGCCAGCAGCTTGGTTGGGGGTTCCTACAATGAGCAGTTCTTC.

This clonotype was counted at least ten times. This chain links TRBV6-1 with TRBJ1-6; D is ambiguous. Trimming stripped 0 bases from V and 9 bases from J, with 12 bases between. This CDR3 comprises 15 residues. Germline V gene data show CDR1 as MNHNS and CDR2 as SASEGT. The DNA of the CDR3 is TGTGCCAGCAGTGAAGCGGGGAGTTTGGGTTCACCCCTCCACTTT. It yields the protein CASSEAGSLGSPLHF.

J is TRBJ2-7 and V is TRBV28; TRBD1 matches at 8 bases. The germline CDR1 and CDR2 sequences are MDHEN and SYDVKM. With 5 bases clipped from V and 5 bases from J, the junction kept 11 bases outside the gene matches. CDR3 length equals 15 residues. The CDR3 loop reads CASSPVSQGVNEQYF. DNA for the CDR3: TGTGCCAGCAGTCCCGTCTCACAGGGGGTCAACGAGCAGTACTTC.

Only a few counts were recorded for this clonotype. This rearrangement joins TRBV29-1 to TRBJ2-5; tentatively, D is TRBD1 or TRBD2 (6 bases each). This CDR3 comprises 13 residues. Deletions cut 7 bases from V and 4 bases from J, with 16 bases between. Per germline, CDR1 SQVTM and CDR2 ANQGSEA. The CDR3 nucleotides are TGCAGCGGAAGGTGGGGGGCCGCAGAGACCCAGTACTTC. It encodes CSGRWGAAETQYF.

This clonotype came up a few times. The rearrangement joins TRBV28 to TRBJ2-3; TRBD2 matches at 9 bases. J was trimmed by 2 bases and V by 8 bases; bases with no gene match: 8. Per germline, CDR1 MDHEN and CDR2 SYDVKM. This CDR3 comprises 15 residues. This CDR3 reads CASLPQRGATDTQYF. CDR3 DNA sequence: TGTGCCAGCCTCCCACAGCGGGGGGCCACAGATACGCAGTATTTT.

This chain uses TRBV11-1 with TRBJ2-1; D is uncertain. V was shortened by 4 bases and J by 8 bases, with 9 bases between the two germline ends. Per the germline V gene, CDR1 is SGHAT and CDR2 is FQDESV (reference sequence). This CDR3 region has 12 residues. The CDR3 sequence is CASSSLFHEQFF. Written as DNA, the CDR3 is TGTGCCAGCAGCTCCCTCTTCCATGAGCAGTTCTTC.

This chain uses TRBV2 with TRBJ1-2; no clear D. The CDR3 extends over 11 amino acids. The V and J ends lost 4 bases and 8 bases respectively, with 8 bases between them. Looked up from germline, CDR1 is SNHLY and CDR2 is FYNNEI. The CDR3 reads CASSVAVGYTF. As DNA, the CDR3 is TGTGCCAGCAGTGTGGCAGTGGGCTACACCTTC.

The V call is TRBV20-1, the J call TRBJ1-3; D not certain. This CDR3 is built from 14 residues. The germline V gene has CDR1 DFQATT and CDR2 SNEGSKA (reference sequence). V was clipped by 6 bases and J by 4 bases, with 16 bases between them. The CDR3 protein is CSAPDFVAGNTIYF. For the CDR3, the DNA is TGCAGTGCGCCCGACTTCGTAGCCGGAAACACCATATATTTT.

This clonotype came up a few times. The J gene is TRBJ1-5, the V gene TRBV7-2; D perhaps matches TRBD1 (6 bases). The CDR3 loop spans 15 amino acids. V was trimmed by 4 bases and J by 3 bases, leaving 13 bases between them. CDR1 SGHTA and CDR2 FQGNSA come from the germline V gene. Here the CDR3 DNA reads TGTGCCAGCAGCTCGCCGGGGGCCTTCAATCAGCCCCAGCATTTT. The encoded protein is CASSSPGAFNQPQHF. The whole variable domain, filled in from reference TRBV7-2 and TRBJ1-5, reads GAGVSQSPSNKVTEKGKDVELRCDPISGHTALYWYRQSLGQGLEFLIYFQGNSAPDKSGLPSDRFSAERTGGSVSTLTIQRTQQEDSAVYLCASSSPGAFNQPQHFGDGTRLSIL.

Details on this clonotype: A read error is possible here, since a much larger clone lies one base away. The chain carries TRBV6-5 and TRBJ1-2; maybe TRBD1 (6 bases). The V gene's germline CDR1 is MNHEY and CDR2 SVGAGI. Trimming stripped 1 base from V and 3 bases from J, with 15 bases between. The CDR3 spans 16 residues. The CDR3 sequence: CASSYFVGRGDYGYTF. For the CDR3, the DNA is TGTGCCAGCAGTTACTTTGTGGGCAGGGGTGACTATGGCTACACCTTC.